The 9 T cell receptor beta chains below all came from one sample that was sequenced in a study of cytomegalovirus exposure and HLA in healthy donors. PCR involved 60 Vbeta and 13 Jbeta primers. Method: immunoSEQ multiplex PCR; TCRdb's copy keeps in-frame clones and lacks some. The sample includes around 120,000 clones, 73% seen only once; the top ten take 4.1%. What was sequenced was PBMCs. These receptor sequences come from a woman in her 40s in good health and CMV-seronegative.

This clone has a handful of counts. The chain has TRBV2 and TRBJ1-1; D unresolved. The germline gives CDR1 SNHLY, CDR2 FYNNEI. V lost 5 bases and J 3 bases, leaving 10 bases between the germline ends. The CDR3 is 13 residues long. The CDR3 sequence: CASSTGRYTEAFF. In DNA, the CDR3 is TGTGCCAGCAGTACGGGGAGGTACACTGAAGCTTTCTTT.

V and J are TRBV5-1 and TRBJ1-2; a weak D match, TRBD1 (5 bases). The V end lost 4 bases, the J end lost 8 bases, and 21 bases lay between the germline ends. This CDR3 has 15 amino acids. Germline V gene lookup returns CDR1 SGHRS and CDR2 YFSETQ. The CDR3 loop reads CASSPGGTDNSGYTF. The DNA for the CDR3 is TGCGCCAGCAGCCCCGGAGGGACTGACAACAGCGGCTACACCTTC. Looking up the rest from reference TRBV5-1 and TRBJ1-2 gives the full variable domain: KAGVTQTPRYLIKTRGQQVTLSCSPISGHRSVSWYQQTPGQGLQFLFEYFSETQRNKGNFPGRFSGRQFSNSRSEMNVSTLELGDSALYLCASSPGGTDNSGYTFGSGTRLTVV.

The chain joins TRBV5-1 to TRBJ1-2; 10 positions match TRBD1. With V trimmed by 4 bases and J by 8 bases, 5 bases remained unmatched. CDR3 length: 13 amino acids. Germline loops: CDR1 SGHRS, CDR2 YFSETQ. The CDR3 nucleotides are TGCGCCAGCAGCCCGGACAGGGGGACCGGCTACACCTTC. This gives the protein CASSPDRGTGYTF.

The V gene is TRBV6-5, the J gene TRBJ2-7; 8 bases are a match to TRBD1. V lost 0 bases, J lost 5 bases, and 3 bases stayed unmatched. The CDR3 totals 14 residues. Germline V CDR1 and CDR2: MNHEY, SVGAGI. Here the CDR3 reads CASSYSGQAHEQYF. DNA of the CDR3: TGTGCCAGCAGTTACTCGGGACAGGCCCACGAGCAGTACTTC.

V usage is TRBV27 and J usage is TRBJ2-5, with 16 bases that match TRBD2. The J call is uncertain, as TRBJ2-7 better fits the DNA end. This CDR3 has 17 amino acids. The germline gives CDR1 MNHEY, CDR2 SMNVEV (reference sequence). CDR3 amino acids: CASRRGLAGGPVYEQYF. CDR3 nucleotides: TGTGCCAGCAGAAGGGGACTAGCGGGAGGGCCGGTATACGAGCAGTACTTC.

The CDR3 sequence: CASSLKDSGSYEQYF. CDR3 coding DNA: TGCGCCAGCAGCTTGAAGGACAGTGGGAGCTACGAGCAGTACTTC. This chain uses TRBV5-1 with TRBJ2-7; D possibly corresponds to TRBD1 (6 bases). Trimming stripped 1 base from V and 3 bases from J, with 14 bases between. The CDR3 spans 15 residues. CDR1 SGHRS and CDR2 YFSETQ come from the germline V gene.

J is TRBJ2-1 and V is TRBV2, with 10 bases aligning to TRBD1. V lost 7 bases to trimming and J lost 9 bases; unmatched junction nucleotides: 9. Germline assignment: CDR1 SNHLY and CDR2 FYNNEI. The CDR3 runs 14 residues. In DNA, the CDR3 is TGTGCCAGCATTGGACAGGGGGTCTTTGGTGAGCAGTTCTTC. Its translation is CASIGQGVFGEQFF.

A single count supports this clone. The chain is built from TRBV9 and TRBJ2-3, with a tentative D call TRBD2 (5 bases). Germline lookup yields CDR1 SGDLS and CDR2 YYNGEE. The CDR3 contains 17 residues. Trimming shortened V by 0 bases and J by 1 base, and 15 bases separated the two germline ends. The CDR3 sequence: CASSVAVPGVGTDTQYF. DNA for the CDR3: TGTGCCAGCAGCGTAGCGGTCCCCGGGGTGGGCACAGATACGCAGTATTTT.

J is TRBJ1-1 and V is TRBV5-4, with no clear D. The CDR3 spans 11 residues. CDR1 is SGHNT, CDR2 YYREEE, per germline (reference sequence). The V and J ends lost 3 bases and 6 bases respectively, with 6 bases between them. CDR3 in DNA: TGTGCCAGCAGCTCCCCCTCTGAAGCTTTCTTT. Residues: CASSSPSEAFF.